This T cell receptor beta chain emerged from a study of T-cell reconstitution after alpha-beta-depleted transplantation in children. V gave up 1 base and J gave up 2 bases, with 9 bases separating them. Germline-derived CDR1 and CDR2 are SEHNR and FQNEAQ (reference sequence). CDR3 length equals 15 residues. Preparation of the TCRbeta library was carried out with unique molecular identifiers. From the PCR reads, TCRdb called clonotypes with MiXCR, one entry per CDR3 protein. The sample lists 450,000 to 600,000 distinct CDR3 sequences, roughly a tenth occurring once. This clonotype was counted ten times or more.

The V and J genes are TRBV7-9 and TRBJ2-1; D is ambiguous. The specimen comprised PBMCs, sampled before TCRalphabeta/CD19-depleted stem cell transplant. This receptor was taken from a child aged 2 to 10 with inherited bone marrow failure, due to receive a stem cell transplant. CDR3 residues: CASSLEYGAYNEQFF. CDR3 nucleotide sequence: TGTGCCAGCAGCTTAGAGTACGGAGCCTACAATGAGCAGTTCTTC.